This record covers a single T cell receptor (beta chain). These data are taken from a study of blood T cell repertoires in COVID-19. As processed by the authors: Amplification of reference gene primers was used by the study to estimate nucleated cell counts. TCRdb keeps only in-frame clones here, not all; method: immunoSEQ multiplex PCR. V and J calls and clone size are given by that table; D and trimming were obtained from the DNA. The repertoire consists of 270,000 or so clones, with around 90% occurring once and the leading ten covering about 2.1%. Trimming shortened V by 4 bases and J by 4 bases, and 8 bases separated the two germline ends. Germline V lookup: CDR1 SGHAT, CDR2 FQNNGV. The CDR3 sequence is 13 residues long.

V usage is TRBV11-2 and J usage is TRBJ2-1, with D maybe TRBD1 (5 bases). The sequence derives from a woman aged 60-75 years with COVID-19, enrolled during active disease. Sequenced input: peripheral blood. As DNA, the CDR3 is TGTGCCAGCAGCTCTCAGGGTTACAATGAGCAGTTCTTC. This gives the protein CASSSQGYNEQFF.